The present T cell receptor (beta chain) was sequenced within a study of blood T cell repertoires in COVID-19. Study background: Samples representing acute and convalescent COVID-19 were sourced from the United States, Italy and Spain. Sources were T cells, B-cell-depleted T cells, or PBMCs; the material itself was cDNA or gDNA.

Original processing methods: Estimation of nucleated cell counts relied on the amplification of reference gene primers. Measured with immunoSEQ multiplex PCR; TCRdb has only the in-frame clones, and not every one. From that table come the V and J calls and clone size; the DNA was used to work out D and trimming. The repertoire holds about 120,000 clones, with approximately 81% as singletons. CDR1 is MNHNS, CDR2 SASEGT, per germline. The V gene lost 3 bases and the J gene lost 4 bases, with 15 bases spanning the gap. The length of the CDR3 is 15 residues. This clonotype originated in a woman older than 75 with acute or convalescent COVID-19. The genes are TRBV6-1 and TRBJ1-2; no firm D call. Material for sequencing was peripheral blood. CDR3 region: CASSDHPQSGYGYTF. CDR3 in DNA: TGTGCCAGCAGTGACCACCCCCAGTCAGGCTATGGCTACACCTTC.